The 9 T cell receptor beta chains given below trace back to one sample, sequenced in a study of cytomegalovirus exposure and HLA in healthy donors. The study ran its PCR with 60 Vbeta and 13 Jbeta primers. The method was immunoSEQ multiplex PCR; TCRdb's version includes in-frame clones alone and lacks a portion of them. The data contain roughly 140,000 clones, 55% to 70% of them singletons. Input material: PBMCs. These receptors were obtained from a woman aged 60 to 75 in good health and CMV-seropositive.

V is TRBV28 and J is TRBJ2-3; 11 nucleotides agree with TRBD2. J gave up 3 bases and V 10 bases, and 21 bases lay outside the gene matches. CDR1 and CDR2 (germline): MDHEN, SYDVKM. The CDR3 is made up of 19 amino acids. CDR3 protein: CANPSRMTSGKEETDTQYF. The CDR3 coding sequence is TGTGCCAACCCTAGTCGGATGACTAGCGGGAAGGAGGAGACAGATACGCAGTATTTT.

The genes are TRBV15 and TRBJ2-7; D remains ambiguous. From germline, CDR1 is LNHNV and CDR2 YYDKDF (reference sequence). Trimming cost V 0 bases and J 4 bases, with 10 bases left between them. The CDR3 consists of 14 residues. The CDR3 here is CATSRDRALYEQYF. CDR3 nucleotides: TGTGCCACCAGCAGAGATCGAGCCCTATACGAGCAGTACTTC.

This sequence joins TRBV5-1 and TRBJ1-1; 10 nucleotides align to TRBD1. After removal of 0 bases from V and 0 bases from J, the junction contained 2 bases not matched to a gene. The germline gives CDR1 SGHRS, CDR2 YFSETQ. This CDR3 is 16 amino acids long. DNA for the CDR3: TGCGCCAGCAGCTTGGGACAGGGGGCCCTGAACACTGAAGCTTTCTTT. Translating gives CASSLGQGALNTEAFF.

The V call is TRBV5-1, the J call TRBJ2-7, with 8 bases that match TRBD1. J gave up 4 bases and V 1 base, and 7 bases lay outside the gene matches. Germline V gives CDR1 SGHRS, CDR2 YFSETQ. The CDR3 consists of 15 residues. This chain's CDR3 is CASSLTQGALYEQYF. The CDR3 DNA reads TGCGCCAGCAGCTTGACTCAGGGGGCCCTATACGAGCAGTACTTC.

The CDR3 region has the DNA TGTGCCAGCGGAGGGACTAGCTCCTACAATGAGCAGTTCTTC. Translation gives CASGGTSSYNEQFF. J is TRBJ2-1 and V is TRBV2; 8 bases line up with TRBD2. Germline V gene data show CDR1 as SNHLY and CDR2 as FYNNEI. Trimming at V came to 8 bases and at J to 0 bases, leaving 3 bases not matched to a gene. CDR3 size: 14 residues.

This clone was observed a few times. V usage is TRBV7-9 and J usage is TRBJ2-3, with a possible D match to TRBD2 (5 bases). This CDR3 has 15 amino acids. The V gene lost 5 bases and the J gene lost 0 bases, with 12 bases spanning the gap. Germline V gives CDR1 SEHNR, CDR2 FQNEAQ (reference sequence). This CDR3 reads CASSPQASSTDTQYF. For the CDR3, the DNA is TGTGCCAGCAGCCCCCAGGCTAGCAGCACAGATACGCAGTATTTT.

CDR3 nucleotide sequence: TGTGCCAGCAGCGGCCGGGACAGGGGTAACATTCAGTACTTC. It yields the protein CASSGRDRGNIQYF. The rearrangement joins TRBV5-4 to TRBJ2-4, with 10 nucleotides matching TRBD1. This CDR3 is 14 amino acids long. The V segment lost 4 bases and the J segment 7 bases; nucleotides outside the gene matches: 5. In germline, CDR1 is SGHNT, CDR2 YYREEE (reference sequence).

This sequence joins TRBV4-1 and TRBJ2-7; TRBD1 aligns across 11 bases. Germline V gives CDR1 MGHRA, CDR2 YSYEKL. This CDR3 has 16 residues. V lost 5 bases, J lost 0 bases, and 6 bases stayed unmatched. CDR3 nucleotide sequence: TGCGCCAGCAGCAGGGGACAGGGGGAAAGCTCCTACGAGCAGTACTTC. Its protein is CASSRGQGESSYEQYF.

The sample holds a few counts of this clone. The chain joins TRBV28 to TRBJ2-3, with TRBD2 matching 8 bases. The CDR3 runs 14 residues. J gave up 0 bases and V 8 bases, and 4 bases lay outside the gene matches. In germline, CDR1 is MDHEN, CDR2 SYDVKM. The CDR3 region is CASGLAASTDTQYF. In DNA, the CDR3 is TGTGCCAGCGGACTAGCAGCTAGCACAGATACGCAGTATTTT.